The T cell receptor (beta chain) under discussion was sequenced for a study of technical replicates of blood from several donors. Assay used: immunoSEQ multiplex PCR; TCRdb lists only in-frame clones, some missing. The sample yields fewer than 90,000 clones, over 75% seen once. The CDR3 is 14 residues long. The ends lost 5 bases at V and 2 bases at J; junction bases unmatched: 5. CDR1 is SGHTA and CDR2 is FQGTGA in the germline V gene. What was sequenced was T cells isolated from PBMCs. The source is a human donor in good health. The genes are TRBV7-3 and TRBJ2-5; 7 nucleotides agree with TRBD1. The CDR3 bases are TGTGCCAGCAGCCCCCAGGGACAGCAAGAGACCCAGTACTTC. Translating it yields CASSPQGQQETQYF.